Listed below are T cell receptor beta chains from one sample, sequenced in a study of shared clonotypes between healthy human individuals. Sequenced by immunoSEQ multiplex PCR; TCRdb stores in-frame clones only, minus some. The repertoire holds 2 million to 2.5 million clones, with 85% to 95% as singletons. The sequenced sample was naive CD4+ T cells sorted from blood. The receptor source for this set is a man aged 18 to 35 in good health. Both conserved end residues are part of each CDR3. D genes are given only for firm matches. The size of a clone is reported for some rows only, either as once, few or many, or as a class for expanded clones.

d_gene	j_gene	v_gene	abundance	CDR3nt	CDR3aa
NA	TRBJ2-7	TRBV4-1	NA	TGCGCCAGCAGCCAAGATGAGGACTCTGGGGAGTACTTC	CASSQDEDSGEYF
NA	TRBJ1-1	TRBV7-9	NA	TGTGCCAGCAGCTTAGTGCAGGGTAAAGCTTTCTTT	CASSLVQGKAFF
TRBD1	TRBJ2-7	TRBV5-1	NA	TGCGCCAGCAGCGCACCGGGACAGGGGGCATTCGAGCAGTACTTC	CASSAPGQGAFEQYF
NA	TRBJ1-5	TRBV6-1	NA	TGTGCCAGCAGTGCCACCGGGACCTGGCGTAGCAATCAGCCCCAGCATTTT	CASSATGTWRSNQPQHF
NA	TRBJ2-6	TRBV7-8	NA	TGTGCCAGCAGCCCCGAGGTTAGCGGAACCTCTGGGGCCAACGTCCTGACTTTC	CASSPEVSGTSGANVLTF
NA	TRBJ2-1	TRBV7-9	NA	TGTGCCAGCAGCTTAGCCCCATCGGACTGGAAGCAGTTCTTC	CASSLAPSDWKQFF
NA	TRBJ2-7	TRBV6-5	few	TGTGCCAGCAGGGGAGGGGGAGGCTTCTACGAGCAGTACTTC	CASRGGGGFYEQYF
NA	TRBJ1-3	TRBV5-1	NA	TGCGCCAGCAGCTTGGACCCCGGGTCTGGAAACACCATATATTTT	CASSLDPGSGNTIYF
NA	TRBJ1-1	TRBV5-1	NA	TGCGCCAGCAGCTTGGTTTCCGGCACTGAAGCTTTCTTT	CASSLVSGTEAFF
NA	TRBJ1-2	TRBV6-1	NA	TGTGCCAGCAGTGATCTCCAGGGGCGAAACTATGGCTACACCTTC	CASSDLQGRNYGYTF
NA	TRBJ2-2	TRBV6-1	NA	TGTGCCAGCAGCCACCCGGCCGGGGAGCTGTTTTTT	CASSHPAGELFF
NA	TRBJ1-5	TRBV19	NA	TGTGCCAGTAGTGCGGGAATTGGGCAGCCCCAGCATTTT	CASSAGIGQPQHF
TRBD2	TRBJ2-7	TRBV5-4	NA	TGTGCCAGCACCAAAGCGGGGGGCCGCTACGAGCAGTACTTC	CASTKAGGRYEQYF
NA	TRBJ2-7	TRBV6-5	NA	TGTGCCAGCAGTACTTCAGGGAAATCCTACGAGCAGTACTTC	CASSTSGKSYEQYF
NA	TRBJ1-2	TRBV19	NA	TGTGCCAGTAGACAGGACAGCACTAACTATGGCTACACCTTC	CASRQDSTNYGYTF
TRBD1	TRBJ1-5	TRBV2	once	TGTGCCAGCAGTGAAGCCGGGACAGCTCAGCCCCAGCATTTT	CASSEAGTAQPQHF
NA	TRBJ2-5	TRBV6-1	NA	TGTGCCAGCAGTGAACTCCTAGAGACCCAGTACTTC	CASSELLETQYF
NA	TRBJ1-4	TRBV27	NA	TGTGCCAGCAGACGCTATGGACAGACTAATGAAAAACTGTTTTTT	CASRRYGQTNEKLFF
TRBD1	TRBJ1-5	TRBV5-1	NA	TGCGCCAGCAGCCCCGGAGGGGGCGGCAATCAGCCCCAGCATTTT	CASSPGGGGNQPQHF
NA	TRBJ1-3	TRBV7-2	NA	TGTGCCAGCAGCTTAAACGCGGGAAACACCATATATTTT	CASSLNAGNTIYF
NA	TRBJ2-2	TRBV5-1	NA	TGCGCCAGCAGCTCCGGACCAGAACTAACCACCGGGGAGCTGTTTTTT	CASSSGPELTTGELFF
TRBD1	TRBJ2-1	TRBV9	NA	TGTGCCAGCAGCGCCGGGACAGGGGTCTTCAATGAGCAGTTCTTC	CASSAGTGVFNEQFF
NA	TRBJ2-5	TRBV6-1	NA	TGTGCCAGCAGTTTCCAAAGGCAGTCTAAAGAGACCCAGTACTTC	CASSFQRQSKETQYF
NA	TRBJ1-5	TRBV18	NA	TGTGCCAGCTCACCACTCGACAGCAATCAGCCCCAGCATTTT	CASSPLDSNQPQHF
TRBD2	TRBJ2-3	TRBV19	NA	TGTGCCAGTAGGCTAAGACTAGCACCAGATACGCAGTATTTT	CASRLRLAPDTQYF